The 25 T cell receptor beta chains below all came from one sample that was sequenced in a study of T cell responses to AZD1222 COVID-19 vaccine. Produced via immunoSEQ multiplex PCR; TCRdb's table is partial and in-frame only. Here the sample spans 150,000 to 250,000 clones, approximately 93% being singletons. Material: peripheral blood, obtained 28 days after the second AZD1222 dose. The receptors were sampled from an adult who received the AZD1222 COVID-19 vaccine.

Turning to this clone: The same CDR3 can be traced to other DNA sequences in this sample. The J gene is TRBJ2-2, the V gene TRBV5-4; possibly TRBD1 for D (6 bases). Germline V CDR1 and CDR2: SGHNT, YYREEE (reference sequence). V lost 4 bases, J lost 0 bases, and 10 bases lay in between. This CDR3 region has 15 residues. The chain's CDR3 is CASSLGQSNTGELFF. The CDR3 DNA follows: TGTGCCAGCAGCCTAGGACAGTCGAACACCGGGGAGCTGTTTTTT.

This clone was detected once. The CDR3: CASSSAGGRLTFAAQYF. The CDR3 nucleotides read TGTGCCAGCTCATCCGCCGGGGGCCGGTTGACTTTTGCTGCGCAGTATTTT. The gene calls are TRBV4-2 and TRBJ2-3, with D perhaps assigned TRBD1 or TRBD2 (6 bases each). Trimming left V 8 bases short and J 10 bases short, with 31 bases between. The CDR3 extends over 17 amino acids. Looked up from germline, CDR1 is LGHNA and CDR2 is YNFKEQ.

This chain uses TRBV4-1 with TRBJ2-3; D is possibly TRBD2 (6 bases). This CDR3 is 16 amino acids long. Deletions cut 1 base from V and 1 base from J, with 12 bases between. Germline lookup yields CDR1 MGHRA and CDR2 YSYEKL. The CDR3 protein is CASSQGFPGGTDTQYF. In nucleotides, the CDR3 is TGCGCCAGCAGCCAAGGGTTTCCGGGGGGCACAGATACGCAGTATTTT.

This chain connects TRBV14 to TRBJ1-1; no clear D. Between the trimmed V and J ends, which lost 1 base and 5 bases, there was a span of 11 bases. The CDR3 runs 14 residues. Germline V gene lookup returns CDR1 SGHDN and CDR2 FVKESK. The CDR3 is CASSQGPTRTEAFF. In DNA, the CDR3 is TGTGCCAGCAGCCAAGGGCCAACGAGGACTGAAGCTTTCTTT.

This clone was seen only once. The chain is built from TRBV14 and TRBJ1-6; D perhaps matches TRBD1 (5 bases). The ends were cut back, 8 bases at V and 10 bases at J, with 15 bases in the middle. This CDR3 has 13 amino acids. Germline V gene lookup returns CDR1 SGHDN and CDR2 FVKESK. The CDR3 region has the DNA TGTGCCAGCTCCGGGGCGCCTCCCTCACCCCTCCACTTT. This sequence encodes CASSGAPPSPLHF.

V gene TRBV12-3 or TRBV12-4 combines with J gene TRBJ1-5; D is perhaps TRBD1 (5 bases). V was shortened by 8 bases and J by 6 bases, with 11 bases between the two germline ends. This CDR3 has 12 amino acids. The CDR3 spells CASGPGTQPQHF. The CDR3 nucleotides are TGTGCCAGCGGTCCGGGGACTCAGCCCCAGCATTTT.

Turning to this clone: Within the sample, other DNA sequences also encode this same CDR3. This chain links TRBV14 with TRBJ1-3, with D possibly TRBD1 on 5 matching bases. CDR3 length: 14 residues. With 4 bases removed from V and 2 bases from J, the gap between germline ends came to 9 bases. Germline CDR1 and CDR2: SGHDN and FVKESK. The CDR3: CASSPLGPGNTIYF. DNA of the CDR3: TGTGCCAGCAGCCCATTGGGGCCTGGAAACACCATATATTTT.

J is TRBJ1-3 and V is TRBV19; unclear D gene. CDR1 and CDR2 (germline): LNHDA, SQIVND (reference sequence). Trimming took 10 bases from V and 0 from J, leaving 22 bases between them. There are 17 residues in the CDR3. The DNA of the CDR3 is TGTGCCACTACTTCCGATTCCGGGTCCCCCTCTGGAAACACCATATATTTT. It specifies CATTSDSGSPSGNTIYF.

The chain combines TRBV28 with TRBJ1-4; tentative D call: TRBD1 (6 bases). The CDR3 totals 15 residues. In germline, CDR1 is MDHEN, CDR2 SYDVKM. Trimming shortened V by 3 bases and J by 6 bases, and 14 bases separated the two germline ends. The CDR3 spells CASSFWGRGDEKLFF. The CDR3 bases are TGTGCCAGCAGTTTCTGGGGGCGGGGAGATGAAAAACTGTTTTTT.

The chain uses TRBV9 and TRBJ1-2; no firm D call. The V end lost 0 bases, the J end lost 3 bases, and 12 bases lay between the germline ends. From germline, CDR1 is SGDLS and CDR2 YYNGEE. The CDR3 is 15 residues long. CDR3 coding DNA: TGTGCCAGCAGCGTAGACGATGGTCGGGACTATGGCTACACCTTC. It yields the protein CASSVDDGRDYGYTF.

The chain joins TRBV23-1 to TRBJ2-7, with D unclear. TRBV23-1 is treated as an ORF (open reading frame) with a function not yet certain. The V end lost 4 bases, the J end lost 3 bases, and 13 bases lay between the germline ends. The CDR3 covers 14 residues. In DNA form, the CDR3 reads TGCGCCAGCAGTCCCCTCGGATTGGTCTACGAGCAGTACTTC. Translated, it gives CASSPLGLVYEQYF.

This clone showed up just once. The CDR3 DNA is TGTGCCAGCAGTGAAACCCCCATCCTGCCGGCTCAGCCCCAGCATTTT. This translates into CASSETPILPAQPQHF. The V gene is TRBV6-4, the J gene TRBJ1-5; no reliable D call. There are 16 residues in the CDR3. Per germline, CDR1 MRHNA and CDR2 SNTAGT. V was trimmed by 3 bases and J by 6 bases, leaving 18 bases between them.

This clone was recorded only once. This chain joins TRBV10-3 and TRBJ2-5, with TRBD1 identical over 9 bases. The CDR3 is made up of 13 amino acids. The trim removed 11 bases at V and 3 bases at J, leaving 7 bases unmatched. Germline lookup yields CDR1 ENHRY and CDR2 SYGVKD. In nucleotides, the CDR3 is TGTGCCTCCAGTAGACAGGGGGAAGAGACCCAGTACTTC. Translating gives CASSRQGEETQYF.

This sequence joins TRBV6-5 and TRBJ2-7; 9 bases align to TRBD1. The CDR3 is made up of 16 amino acids. In germline, CDR1 is MNHEY, CDR2 SVGAGI. J was trimmed by 4 bases and V by 0 bases; bases with no gene match: 7. In DNA form, the CDR3 reads TGTGCCAGCAGTTACTCGAGGTCAGGGACAGGGTACGAGCAGTACTTC. The encoded protein is CASSYSRSGTGYEQYF.

This clone was recorded once. The CDR3: CAINLKTVEAFF. The CDR3 nucleotides read TGTGCCATCAACCTAAAGACAGTAGAAGCTTTCTTT. The chain joins TRBV10-3 to TRBJ1-1, with a possible D match to TRBD1 (5 bases). The ends were cut back, 7 bases at V and 8 bases at J, with 14 bases in the middle. The germline V gene encodes CDR1 ENHRY and CDR2 SYGVKD. The CDR3 loop spans 12 amino acids.

Only one count was recorded for this clone. The genes are TRBV12-5 and TRBJ2-5; D is unclear. The germline gives CDR1 LGHNT, CDR2 FRNRAP. The CDR3 loop spans 13 amino acids. Trimming took off 2 bases at V and 2 bases at J, with 6 bases between the two ends. Here the CDR3 reads CASGLSSQETQYF. The DNA for the CDR3 is TGTGCTAGTGGTTTGAGCAGTCAAGAGACCCAGTACTTC. The whole variable domain, filled in from reference TRBV12-5 and TRBJ2-5, reads DARVTQTPRHKVTEMGQEVTMRCQPILGHNTVFWYRQTMMQGLELLAYFRNRAPLDDSGMPKDRFSAEMPDATLATLKIQPSEPRDSAVYFCASGLSSQETQYFGPGTRLLVL.

The gene calls are TRBV6-5 and TRBJ2-7, with 7 nucleotides matching TRBD1. Germline CDR1 reads MNHEY; CDR2 reads SVGAGI. The length of the CDR3 is 14 residues. V was pared by 6 bases and J by 1 base, with 6 bases of the junction left unmatched. The DNA for the CDR3 is TGTGCCAGCAGGCGGACAGGTAGATCCTACGAGCAGTACTTC. Translated, it gives CASRRTGRSYEQYF.

The V call is TRBV5-6, the J call TRBJ1-2; the D gene is possibly TRBD1 (5 bases). The CDR3 runs 14 residues. Trimming took 7 bases from V and 2 from J, leaving 15 bases between them. Per the germline V gene, CDR1 is SGHDT and CDR2 is YYEEEE. This CDR3 is CASDRGSLNYGYTF. The CDR3 coding sequence is TGTGCCAGCGATAGGGGCAGTCTGAACTATGGCTACACCTTC. The full variable domain, rest sourced from reference TRBV5-6 and TRBJ1-2, is DAGVTQSPTHLIKTRGQQVTLRCSPKSGHDTVSWYQQALGQGPQFIFQYYEEEERQRGNFPDRFSGHQFPNYSSELNVNALLLGDSALYLCASDRGSLNYGYTFGSGTRLTVV.

The table lists this clone with a count of one. The chain links TRBV6-1 to TRBJ2-1; 10 nucleotides match TRBD2. V was pared by 1 base and J by 5 bases, with 5 bases of the junction left unmatched. CDR3 length: 16 amino acids. CDR1 is MNHNS and CDR2 is SASEGT in the germline V gene. This CDR3 reads CASSEVWSGGDNEQFF. In DNA, the CDR3 is TGTGCCAGCAGTGAAGTATGGAGCGGGGGGGACAATGAGCAGTTCTTC.

The genes are TRBV7-2 and TRBJ1-3; D not resolved. From germline, CDR1 is SGHTA and CDR2 FQGNSA. The CDR3 totals 13 residues. Trimming left V 3 bases short and J 4 bases short, with 7 bases between. The DNA of the CDR3 is TGTGCCAGCAGCTTCGCCGCAGGAAACACCATATATTTT. Protein: CASSFAAGNTIYF.

V gene TRBV6-5 combines with J gene TRBJ1-3; D gene uncertain. The CDR3 has 13 amino acids. V was trimmed by 6 bases and J by 1 base, leaving 7 bases between them. Germline V gene sequence: CDR1 MNHEY, CDR2 SVGAGI. CDR3 region: CASRRVSGNTIYF. The CDR3 region has the DNA TGTGCCAGCAGACGGGTTTCTGGAAACACCATATATTTT.

The rearrangement joins TRBV28 to TRBJ2-3; D is unresolved. Trimming shortened V by 3 bases and J by 5 bases, and 3 bases separated the two germline ends. This CDR3 contains 11 residues. Germline V CDR1 and CDR2: MDHEN, SYDVKM. DNA for the CDR3: TGTGCCAGCAGTTTGAGAGATACGCAGTATTTT. It specifies CASSLRDTQYF.

This chain connects TRBV5-8 to TRBJ2-2, with 9 bases aligning to TRBD1. The J segment lost 1 base and the V segment lost 4 bases, leaving 2 bases of the junction unmatched. Germline assignment: CDR1 SGHTS and CDR2 YDEGEE. The CDR3 is 15 residues long. CDR3 bases: TGTGCCAGCAGCGTGGGACAGGGGAACACCGGGGAGCTGTTTTTT. It encodes CASSVGQGNTGELFF.

The chain combines TRBV6-5 with TRBJ1-4; no firm D call. CDR1 and CDR2 from the germline V gene are MNHEY and SVGAGI. The ends were cut back, 5 bases at V and 3 bases at J, with 10 bases in the middle. CDR3 size: 14 residues. CDR3 coding DNA: TGTGCCAGCAGTACCGGCGGGGCTAATGAAAAACTGTTTTTT. As protein: CASSTGGANEKLFF.

The chain joins TRBV6-2 or TRBV6-3 to TRBJ2-5, with TRBD2 identical over 7 bases. The CDR3 spans 18 residues. Germline V gene lookup returns CDR1 MNHEY and CDR2 SVGEGT. Germline trimming cut 2 bases from V and 1 base from J; bases unmatched to any gene: 13. Here the CDR3 reads CASSYPQSGEGFQETQYF. The CDR3, as DNA: TGTGCCAGCAGTTACCCTCAAAGCGGGGAGGGATTCCAAGAGACCCAGTACTTC.